This passage covers 8 T cell receptor beta chains from one sample sequenced in a study of regulatory T cells in long-lasting Graves disease. The time point denotes: newly diagnosed GD, antithyroid drugs for less than 3 months. RNA from PBMCs was the source of the TCR library. CDR3 regions were amplified by Arm-PCR using iRepertoire HTBI primers to build TCR beta libraries. In TCRdb, the multiplex PCR reads were re-called with MiXCR into one record per CDR3 protein. The data contain hundreds of thousands of distinct CDR3 sequences, around 17% of them singletons. These same records also appear under a second study, on T cells in Graves' hyperthyroidism and ophthalmopathy.

Specimen: peripheral blood mononuclear cells (PBMCs), collected at new diagnosis, from a patient treated with antithyroid drugs. The receptors come from a young woman with Graves disease.

This clonotype has a handful of counts. With a much larger clone just one base away, this may be a read error. V usage is TRBV28 and J usage is TRBJ1-3, with a weak D call TRBD1 (5 bases). Germline values: CDR1 MDHEN, CDR2 SYDVKM. This CDR3 contains 13 residues. This CDR3 is CASWSGTGSTIYF. In DNA form, the CDR3 reads TGTGCCAGCTGGTCGGGGACTGGAAGCACCATATATTTT.

Concerning this clonotype: This could be a read error, since a much larger clone is one nucleotide away. As the CDR3 is not closed by the conserved phenylalanine or tryptophan, this likely results from a read error. This chain joins TRBV5-1 and TRBJ2-1; D is ambiguous. The CDR3 has 11 residues. The V and J ends lost 5 bases and 8 bases respectively, with 8 bases between them. Germline CDR1 is SGHRS and CDR2 is YFSETQ. The CDR3, as DNA: TGCGCCAGCAGGGTTTTGGATGAGCAGTTCCTC. This codes for CASRVLDEQFL.

The rearrangement uses TRBV4-2 and TRBJ2-5; the D gene is possibly TRBD1 (6 bases). Germline CDR1 and CDR2: LGHNA and YNFKEQ. Trimming removed 1 base at V and 2 bases at J, with 11 bases between. The CDR3 extends over 15 amino acids. CDR3 region: CASSQGGQEQETQYF. CDR3 sequence (DNA): TGTGCCAGCAGCCAAGGGGGGCAGGAACAAGAGACCCAGTACTTC.

The rearrangement links TRBV19 to TRBJ2-1; 8 bases are shared with TRBD1. CDR1 and CDR2 from the germline V gene are LNHDA and SQIVND (reference sequence). Germline trimming cut 5 bases from V and 3 bases from J; bases unmatched to any gene: 6. This CDR3 region has 15 residues. The CDR3 coding sequence is TGTGCCAGTAGTCTTGACAGGGGTGGCTACAATGAGCAGTTCTTC. As protein: CASSLDRGGYNEQFF.

On this clonotype itself: Since a much larger clone is just one base distant, this may be a read error. This chain joins TRBV28 and TRBJ1-2, with 7 bases identical to TRBD1. Germline CDR1 reads MDHEN; CDR2 reads SYDVKM. The CDR3 loop spans 14 amino acids. DNA of the CDR3: TGTGCCAGCAGCCGTGGACAGGCTCTCTATGACTACACCTTC. Encoded protein: CASSRGQALYDYTF.

In this sample, this clonotype turned up a few times. The gene calls are TRBV28 and TRBJ2-2; 9 positions agree with TRBD1. The V gene's germline CDR1 is MDHEN and CDR2 SYDVKM. There are 19 residues in the CDR3. Trimming at V came to 4 bases and at J to 1 base, leaving 13 bases not matched to a gene. The CDR3 loop is CASSSGTGPFTLNTGELFF. The CDR3 DNA is TGTGCCAGCAGTTCCGGGACAGGGCCTTTCACCCTGAACACCGGGGAGCTGTTTTTT. The full variable domain, with the rest looked up from reference TRBV28 and TRBJ2-2, is DVKVTQSSRYLVKRTGEKVFLECVQDMDHENMFWYRQDPGLGLRLIYFSYDVKMKEKGDIPEGYSVSREKKERFSLILESASTNQTSMYLCASSSGTGPFTLNTGELFFGEGSRLTVL.

This clonotype was seen only a few times. The chain joins TRBV6-1 to TRBJ2-7; 10 nucleotides agree with TRBD1. The CDR3 is made up of 14 amino acids. Germline V gives CDR1 MNHNS, CDR2 SASEGT. V lost 5 bases and J lost 6; bases outside the gene matches: 7. The CDR3, as DNA: TGTGCCAGCAGTACGCCGGGACAGGGGAGCGAGCAGTACTTC. This translates into CASSTPGQGSEQYF.

The V and J genes are TRBV24-1 and TRBJ2-1; D gene uncertain. Germline CDR1 is KGHDR and CDR2 is SFDVKD. Trimming pared 5 bases from V and 0 bases from J, leaving 16 bases between. There are 17 residues in the CDR3. The CDR3 sequence is CATSATGTKSSYNEQFF. The CDR3 DNA sequence: TGTGCCACCAGTGCCACTGGCACCAAAAGCTCCTACAATGAGCAGTTCTTC.